This record looks at one T cell receptor beta chain sequence and its context. Germline CDR1 is SGHVS and CDR2 is FQNEAQ. V dropped 2 bases and J dropped 3 bases, with 11 bases sitting between them. This CDR3 has 16 amino acids. With a J-beta primer mix and a sample-barcoded 5' primer, a second PCR ran 7 to 11 cycles. Tags on each cDNA molecule came from a template-switch adaptor with 12 random nucleotides. TCRdb independently ran MiXCR on the 5' RACE reads; one entry per CDR3 protein. Among about 1,600,000 distinct CDR3 sequences, about 43% were seen once, and the ten largest hold 7.9%. This sample is drawn from a study of blood T cells in healthy people across ages.

The genes are TRBV7-8 and TRBJ2-6; no clear D gene. The TCR comes from a woman aged 18 to 35 in good health. Sample: blood. The CDR3 is CASSLMQRFGANVLTF. The CDR3 DNA is TGTGCCAGCAGCTTAATGCAGCGTTTTGGGGCCAACGTCCTGACTTTC.